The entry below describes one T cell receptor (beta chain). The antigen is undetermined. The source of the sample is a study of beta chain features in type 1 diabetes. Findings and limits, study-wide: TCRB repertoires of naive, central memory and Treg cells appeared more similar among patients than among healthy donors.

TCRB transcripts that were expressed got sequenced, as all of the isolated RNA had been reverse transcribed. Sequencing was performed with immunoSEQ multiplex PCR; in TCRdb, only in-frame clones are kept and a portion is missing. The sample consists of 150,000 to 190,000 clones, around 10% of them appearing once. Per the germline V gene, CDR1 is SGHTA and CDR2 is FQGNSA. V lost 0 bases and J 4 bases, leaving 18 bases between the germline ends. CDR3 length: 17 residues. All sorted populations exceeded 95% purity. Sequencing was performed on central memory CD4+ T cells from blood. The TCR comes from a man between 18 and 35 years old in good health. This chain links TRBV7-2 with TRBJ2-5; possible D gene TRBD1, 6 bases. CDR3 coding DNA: TGTGCCAGCAGCTTAGCCCGATCCGCAGGGGCGGCAGAGACCCAGTACTTC. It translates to CASSLARSAGAAETQYF.